This passage covers 27 T cell receptor beta chains from one sample sequenced in a study of cytomegalovirus exposure and HLA in healthy donors. PCR used 60 Vbeta primers and 13 Jbeta primers. Measured with immunoSEQ multiplex PCR; TCRdb has only the in-frame clones, and not every one. The data hold more than 95,000 clones, with about 12% observed a single time. The material sequenced was PBMCs. The receptor set was obtained from a man aged 35 to 55 in good health and CMV-seropositive.

V and J are TRBV5-6 and TRBJ2-5, with unresolved D. V was clipped by 0 bases and J by 2 bases, with 11 bases between them. The germline CDR1 and CDR2 sequences are SGHDT and YYEEEE. The CDR3 sequence is 15 residues long. The CDR3 region is CASSLGLKLQETQYF. CDR3 DNA: TGTGCCAGCAGCTTGGGGCTGAAATTGCAAGAGACCCAGTACTTC.

This clone was detected only a few times. This rearrangement joins TRBV29-1 to TRBJ1-2; a possible D gene is TRBD1 (5 bases). The germline gives CDR1 SQVTM, CDR2 ANQGSEA. CDR3 length equals 13 residues. The ends were cut back, 3 bases at V and 5 bases at J, with 13 bases in the middle. The CDR3, as DNA: TGCAGCGTTGATAGGGCAGGGATATATGGCTACACCTTC. Translated: CSVDRAGIYGYTF.

This clone has only one observation. The genes are TRBV21-1 and TRBJ2-1; TRBD2 was called by the table and not checked on the DNA. TRBV21-1 is a pseudogene locus. The CDR3 is 15 residues long. CDR3 nucleotides: TGTGCCAGCAGCAATAATTGGCAGCGGGAGCATGAGCAGTTCTTC. Residues: CASSNNWQREHEQFF.

This chain connects TRBV20-1 to TRBJ2-1; D is uncertain. V gave up 8 bases and J gave up 10 bases, with 12 bases separating them. The CDR3 length is 10 residues. CDR1 and CDR2 (germline): DFQATT, SNEGSKA (reference sequence). CDR3 nucleotide sequence: TGCAGTACCGCCGGAGTAGAGCAGTTCTTC. Translation: CSTAGVEQFF.

This chain joins TRBV6-6 and TRBJ2-7, with D tentatively TRBD2 (5 bases). The germline V gene has CDR1 MNHNY and CDR2 SVGAGI (reference sequence). This CDR3 contains 14 residues. Trimming stripped 2 bases from V and 1 base from J, with 9 bases between. This CDR3 reads CASSYEGESYEQYF. The CDR3 DNA reads TGTGCCAGCAGTTACGAGGGAGAGTCCTACGAGCAGTACTTC.

Only a few counts were recorded for this clone. V is TRBV19 and J is TRBJ1-5; D gene ambiguous. The CDR3 runs to 14 residues. Trimming shortened V by 5 bases and J by 7 bases, and 15 bases separated the two germline ends. Germline lookup yields CDR1 LNHDA and CDR2 SQIVND (reference sequence). CDR3 loop: CASSYYDLTQPQHF. The DNA of the CDR3 is TGTGCCAGTAGTTATTACGACTTAACGCAGCCCCAGCATTTT.

CDR3 coding DNA: TGTGCCAGCGGAGGCGGGGTCTCCTACAATGAGCAGTTCTTC. Its translation is CASGGGVSYNEQFF. The V call is TRBV2, the J call TRBJ2-1, with D possibly matching TRBD2 (6 bases). Germline CDR1 is SNHLY and CDR2 is FYNNEI. This CDR3 has 14 residues. The ends were cut back, 8 bases at V and 0 bases at J, with 11 bases in the middle.

The chain has TRBV27 and TRBJ1-1; the D is unclear. Germline V gives CDR1 MNHEY, CDR2 SMNVEV (reference sequence). The CDR3 has 14 residues. V shed 7 bases and J shed 1 base, with 13 bases lying between them. In DNA form, the CDR3 reads TGTGCCAGCAAACTGACACTGGAGAACACTGAAGCTTTCTTT. Protein: CASKLTLENTEAFF.

This clone was recorded a few times. The chain joins TRBV29-1 to TRBJ2-1; no clear D gene. The CDR3 totals 12 residues. Trimming removed 3 bases from V and 6 bases from J, with 9 bases in between. CDR1 is SQVTM and CDR2 is ANQGSEA in the germline V gene. In nucleotides, the CDR3 is TGCAGCGTTGACCTTCGTATCAATGAGCAGTTCTTC. This gives the protein CSVDLRINEQFF.

This clone was detected a few times. The CDR3 DNA reads as TGCGCCAGCAGCTCTAGGGGGATTACCTACGAGCAGTACTTC. It yields the protein CASSSRGITYEQYF. This chain links TRBV5-1 with TRBJ2-7; possibly TRBD1 for D (6 bases). From germline, CDR1 is SGHRS and CDR2 YFSETQ. The length of the CDR3 is 14 residues. The ends were cut back, 3 bases at V and 2 bases at J, with 12 bases in the middle.

This clone appeared a few times. The rearrangement uses TRBV5-1 and TRBJ2-5; D gene unclear. The germline CDR1 and CDR2 sequences are SGHRS and YFSETQ. This CDR3 has 14 amino acids. Trimming took off 0 bases at V and 5 bases at J, with 11 bases between the two ends. In DNA form, the CDR3 reads TGCGCCAGCAGCTTGGTGCCGGGTGCCGAGACCCAGTACTTC. It encodes CASSLVPGAETQYF.

The chain combines TRBV11-2 with TRBJ2-5, with TRBD1 identical over 8 bases. The DNA end favors TRBJ2-7, so the J call may be wrong. Germline V gene data show CDR1 as SGHAT and CDR2 as FQNNGV. This CDR3 region has 13 residues. As DNA, the CDR3 is TGTGCCAGCAGCCCCACAGGGGGCTACGAGCAGTACTTC. It is translated as CASSPTGGYEQYF.

The chain combines TRBV9 with TRBJ2-3; D unresolved. V was shortened by 4 bases and J by 2 bases, with 14 bases between the two germline ends. CDR3 size: 15 residues. Per the germline V gene, CDR1 is SGDLS and CDR2 is YYNGEE. CDR3 in amino acids: CASSQLRTPTDTQYF. Written as DNA, the CDR3 is TGTGCCAGCAGCCAATTGAGAACCCCCACAGATACGCAGTATTTT. The whole variable domain, filled in from reference TRBV9 and TRBJ2-3, reads DSGVTQTPKHLITATGQRVTLRCSPRSGDLSVYWYQQSLDQGLQFLIQYYNGEERAKGNILERFSAQQFPDLHSELNLSSLELGDSALYFCASSQLRTPTDTQYFGPGTRLTVL.

J is TRBJ1-5 and V is TRBV6-1, with TRBD1 identical over 10 bases. The CDR3 runs 15 residues. In germline, CDR1 is MNHNS, CDR2 SASEGT. J lost 7 bases, V lost 7 bases, and 10 bases had no gene match. CDR3 loop: CASTRGQGIGQPQHF. The CDR3 DNA sequence: TGTGCCAGCACCCGGGGACAGGGGATCGGGCAGCCCCAGCATTTT.

This clone was seen a few times. This chain joins TRBV5-1 and TRBJ2-5; unclear D gene. The CDR3 sequence is 15 residues long. The V end lost 0 bases, the J end lost 1 base, and 10 bases lay between the germline ends. CDR1 SGHRS and CDR2 YFSETQ come from the germline V gene. DNA of the CDR3: TGCGCCAGCAGCTTGGCCGCACAGATCCAAGAGACCCAGTACTTC. It yields the protein CASSLAAQIQETQYF.

The rearrangement joins TRBV7-9 to TRBJ2-7, with 9 positions matching TRBD1. The CDR3 has 14 residues. J lost 7 bases, V lost 5 bases, and 9 bases had no gene match. Germline V gene data show CDR1 as SEHNR and CDR2 as FQNEAQ (reference sequence). CDR3 sequence: CASSTGTGSSEQYF. The CDR3 DNA sequence: TGTGCCAGCAGCACCGGGACAGGGTCGTCGGAGCAGTACTTC.

On this clone itself: At one boundary the junction diverges from the germline segment, which might be a read error. The chain links TRBV5-1 to TRBJ2-3; 9 bases line up with TRBD2. The CDR3 consists of 15 residues. Germline lookup yields CDR1 SGHRS and CDR2 YFSETQ. The CDR3, as DNA: TGCGCCAGCAGTTTGGCGGGAGGGAGCACAGATACGCCGTATTTT. Translated: CASSLAGGSTDTPYF.

Only a few counts were recorded for this clone. The chain links TRBV27 to TRBJ1-1; TRBD1 is a possible D gene (5 bases). The CDR3 loop spans 18 amino acids. Trimming left V 7 bases short and J 0 bases short, with 24 bases between. Looked up from germline, CDR1 is MNHEY and CDR2 is SMNVEV (reference sequence). CDR3 bases: TGTGCCAGCACTCGGGGGGGAAGGGCCCTATCGATGAACACTGAAGCTTTCTTT. Amino acids: CASTRGGRALSMNTEAFF.

This clone was seen a handful of times. This rearrangement joins TRBV25-1 to TRBJ1-2; 7 bases line up with TRBD1. Germline CDR1 and CDR2: MGHDK and SYGVNS. V shed 3 bases and J 7 bases; nucleotides not matched to a gene: 14. This CDR3 has 16 residues. The CDR3 region has the DNA TGTGCCAGCAGTGACTCCGACAGGGAGAGGTATGGTGGCTACACCTTC. Its protein is CASSDSDRERYGGYTF.

This rearrangement joins TRBV9 to TRBJ2-2; the D gene is possibly TRBD1 (5 bases). From germline, CDR1 is SGDLS and CDR2 YYNGEE. The V end lost 0 bases, the J end lost 3 bases, and 9 bases lay between the germline ends. The CDR3 totals 15 residues. CDR3 in DNA: TGTGCCAGCAGCGTAGGCTGGGGCGACACCGGGGAGCTGTTTTTT. Protein product: CASSVGWGDTGELFF.

This clone was picked up a small number of times. The gene calls are TRBV2 and TRBJ2-7, with 9 bases matching TRBD2. Looked up from germline, CDR1 is SNHLY and CDR2 is FYNNEI. This CDR3 spans 15 amino acids. The trim removed 7 bases at V and 7 bases at J, leaving 14 bases unmatched. CDR3: CASISNLAGVREQYF. DNA of the CDR3: TGTGCCAGCATTTCGAATTTAGCGGGAGTAAGAGAGCAGTACTTC. Full variable domain (rest looked up from reference TRBV2 and TRBJ2-7): EPEVTQTPSHQVTQMGQEVILRCVPISNHLYFYWYRQILGQKVEFLVSFYNNEISEKSEIFDDQFSVERPDGSNFTLKIRSTKLEDSAMYFCASISNLAGVREQYFGPGTRLTVT.

This clone came up a few times. This chain links TRBV18 with TRBJ2-6; no clear D. Trimming pared 1 base from V and 1 base from J, leaving 11 bases between. In germline, CDR1 is KGHSH, CDR2 LQKENI. The CDR3 contains 17 residues. The CDR3 sequence is CASSPLLPESGANVLTF. The DNA for the CDR3 is TGTGCCAGCTCACCACTATTACCCGAGTCTGGGGCCAACGTCCTGACTTTC. Together with reference TRBV18 and TRBJ2-6, the CDR3 gives the full variable domain: NAGVMQNPRHLVRRRGQEARLRCSPMKGHSHVYWYRQLPEEGLKFMVYLQKENIIDESGMPKERFSAEFPKEGPSILRIQQVVRGDSAAYFCASSPLLPESGANVLTFGAGSRLTVL.

Judged by abundance, this clone is medium-sized (0.01 to 0.1%). CDR3: CASGPGFSGNTIYF. Here the CDR3 DNA reads TGTGCCAGTGGGCCGGGGTTCTCTGGAAACACCATATATTTT. V is TRBV6-1 and J is TRBJ1-3; no clear D. Per germline, CDR1 MNHNS and CDR2 SASEGT. Deletions cut 9 bases from V and 0 bases from J, with 12 bases between. This CDR3 is 14 amino acids long.

This clone was seen only a few times. The J gene is TRBJ1-1, the V gene TRBV6-6, with D perhaps matching TRBD1 (6 bases). The ends were cut back, 5 bases at V and 7 bases at J, with 14 bases in the middle. The CDR3 is made up of 13 amino acids. Germline V CDR1 and CDR2: MNHNY, SVGAGI (reference sequence). The CDR3 coding sequence is TGTGCCAGCAGTCTAACAGGGAAGTTTGAAGCTTTCTTT. It yields the protein CASSLTGKFEAFF.

This clone was counted only a few times. The chain links TRBV5-4 to TRBJ2-5, with D hard to call. Between the trimmed V and J ends, which lost 0 bases and 1 base, there was a span of 4 bases. Germline CDR1 reads SGHNT; CDR2 reads YYREEE (reference sequence). The CDR3 has 13 residues. CDR3 loop: CASSLVSQETQYF. The CDR3, as DNA: TGTGCCAGCAGCTTGGTTAGCCAAGAGACCCAGTACTTC.

This chain links TRBV19 with TRBJ2-1; possible D gene TRBD2, 5 bases. Trimming cost V 5 bases and J 5 bases, with 16 bases left between them. CDR1 and CDR2 (germline): LNHDA, SQIVND (reference sequence). The CDR3 contains 15 residues. CDR3 DNA: TGTGCCAGTAGTTATTCTAGCCCGCCAAACAATGAGCAGTTCTTC. This sequence encodes CASSYSSPPNNEQFF.

This clone was seen more than once but under ten times. V is TRBV7-9 and J is TRBJ1-1; 7 bases are shared with TRBD1. The germline gives CDR1 SEHNR, CDR2 FQNEAQ (reference sequence). This CDR3 comprises 13 residues. The V segment lost 3 bases and the J segment 10 bases; nucleotides outside the gene matches: 8. CDR3 sequence: CASSLPGGFVAFF. The CDR3 DNA reads as TGTGCCAGCAGCTTGCCAGGGGGATTCGTAGCTTTCTTT. Supplemented by reference TRBV7-9 and TRBJ1-1, the full variable domain reads DTGVSQNPRHKITKRGQNVTFRCDPISEHNRLYWYRQTLGQGPEFLTYFQNEAQLEKSRLLSDRFSAERPKGSFSTLEIQRTEQGDSAMYLCASSLPGGFVAFFGQGTRLTVV.